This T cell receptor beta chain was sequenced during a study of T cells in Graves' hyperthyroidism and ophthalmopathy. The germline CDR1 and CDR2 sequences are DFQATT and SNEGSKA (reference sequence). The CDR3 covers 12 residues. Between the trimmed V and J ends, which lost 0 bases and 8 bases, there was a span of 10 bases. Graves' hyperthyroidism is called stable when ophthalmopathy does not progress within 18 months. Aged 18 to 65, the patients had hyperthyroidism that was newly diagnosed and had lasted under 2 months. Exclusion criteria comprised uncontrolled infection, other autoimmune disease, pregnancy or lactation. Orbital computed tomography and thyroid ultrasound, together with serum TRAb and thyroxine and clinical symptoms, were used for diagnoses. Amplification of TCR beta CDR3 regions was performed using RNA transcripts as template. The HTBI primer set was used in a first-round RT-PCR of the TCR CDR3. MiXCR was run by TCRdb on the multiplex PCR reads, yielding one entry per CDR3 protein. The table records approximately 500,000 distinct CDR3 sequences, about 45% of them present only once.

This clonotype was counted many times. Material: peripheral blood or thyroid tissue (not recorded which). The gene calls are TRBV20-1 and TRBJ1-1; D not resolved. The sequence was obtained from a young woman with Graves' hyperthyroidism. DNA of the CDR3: TGCAGTGCTAGAGATAGGCGGGTGGAAGCTTTCTTT. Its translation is CSARDRRVEAFF.